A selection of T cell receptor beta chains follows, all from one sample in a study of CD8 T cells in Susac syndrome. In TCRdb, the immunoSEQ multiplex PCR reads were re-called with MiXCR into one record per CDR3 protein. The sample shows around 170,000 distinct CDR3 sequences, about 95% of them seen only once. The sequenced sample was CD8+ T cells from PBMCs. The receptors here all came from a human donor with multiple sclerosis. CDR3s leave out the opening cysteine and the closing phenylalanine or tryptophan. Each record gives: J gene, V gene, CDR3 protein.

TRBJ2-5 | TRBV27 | ASRPGQGFSETQY
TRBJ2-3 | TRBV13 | ASSKRLAEITDTQY
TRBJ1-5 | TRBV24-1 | ATSDLNPGPPSNQPQH
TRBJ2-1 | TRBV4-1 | ASSQGSAYNEQF
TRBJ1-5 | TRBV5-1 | ASSRYQPQH
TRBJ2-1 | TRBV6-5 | ASSILSGSYNEQF
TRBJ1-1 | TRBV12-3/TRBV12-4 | ASRPDRPSTEAF
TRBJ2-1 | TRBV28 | ASSLVGEGILFYNEQF
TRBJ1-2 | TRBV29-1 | SVGRVGAYGYT
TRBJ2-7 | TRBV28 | ASGDSYEQY
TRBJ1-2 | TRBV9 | ASGGGGSTSGYT
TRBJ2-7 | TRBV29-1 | SVEDRDSSYEQY
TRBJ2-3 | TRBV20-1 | SARALAERRYTQY
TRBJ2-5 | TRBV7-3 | ASSPAGGQETQY
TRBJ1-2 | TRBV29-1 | SVSHPTAMSAYGYT
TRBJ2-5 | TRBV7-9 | ASSLPDGPETQY
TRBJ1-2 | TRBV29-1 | SARRGTDYGYT
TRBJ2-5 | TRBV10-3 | AISLMGLTFETQY
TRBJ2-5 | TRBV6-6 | ASTHVGGAEETQY
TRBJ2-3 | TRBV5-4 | ASSSRPVLAGGDTQY
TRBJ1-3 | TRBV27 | ASKDRDSGNTIY
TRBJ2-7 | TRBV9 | ASSVGKLAGPYEQY
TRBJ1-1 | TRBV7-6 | ASSRTWQGTEAF
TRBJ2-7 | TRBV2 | ASPRTESSYEQY